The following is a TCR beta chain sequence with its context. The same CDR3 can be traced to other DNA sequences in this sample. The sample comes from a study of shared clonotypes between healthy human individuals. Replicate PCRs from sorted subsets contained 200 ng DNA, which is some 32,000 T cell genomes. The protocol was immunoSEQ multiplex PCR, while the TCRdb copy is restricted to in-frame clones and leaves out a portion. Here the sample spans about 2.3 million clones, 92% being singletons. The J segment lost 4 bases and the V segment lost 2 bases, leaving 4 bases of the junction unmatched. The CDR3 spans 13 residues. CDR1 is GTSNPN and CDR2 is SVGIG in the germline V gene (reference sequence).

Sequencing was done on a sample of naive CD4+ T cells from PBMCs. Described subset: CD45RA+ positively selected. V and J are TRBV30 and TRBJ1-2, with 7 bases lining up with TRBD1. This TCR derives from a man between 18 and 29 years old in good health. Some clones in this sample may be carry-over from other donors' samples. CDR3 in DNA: TGTGCCTGGAGTCCCGGGACAGTCTATGGCTACACCTTC. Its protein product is CAWSPGTVYGYTF.